This T cell receptor beta chain was observed in a study of CD8 T cells in ankylosing spondylitis. Overall study findings and caveats: Clones that were linked to disease were CD8+ and were relatively rare in peripheral blood. In ankylosing spondylitis blood, a motif of eight highly homologous TCR beta variants appeared characteristic. Significant enrichment of disease-linked clones was reported in matched ankylosing spondylitis synovial fluid.

The CDR3 has 12 residues. CDR1 and CDR2 (germline): DFQATT, SNEGSKA (reference sequence). Trimming left V 6 bases short and J 12 bases short, with 15 bases between. With molecular barcodes, quantitative 5'-RACE was used to make the TCR beta libraries. TCRdb analysed the 5' RACE reads with MiXCR anew, one entry per CDR3 protein. Among 750,000 to 850,000 distinct CDR3 sequences listed, 12% were seen once. The sample holds a few counts of this clonotype. Its antigen is unidentified. Sample: blood, either unsorted or a sorted T cell fraction (not recorded which). This sequence originates from a male donor with ankylosing spondylitis. The chain carries TRBV20-1 and TRBJ1-6; weak D call: TRBD1 (5 bases). This CDR3 is CSAPRVGRPLHF. The CDR3 nucleotides read TGCAGTGCCCCCAGGGTCGGTCGACCCCTCCACTTT.